This entry lists 10 T cell receptor beta chains sequenced from one sample in a study of blood T cells in healthy people across ages. PCR was performed a second time for about 7 to 11 cycles using a sample-barcoded 5' primer and a J-beta primer mix. Each CDR3 protein gets one entry after TCRdb re-called the 5' RACE reads with MiXCR. The sample records approximately 900,000 distinct CDR3 sequences, about 48% being singletons. The sequenced sample was blood. These receptors all stem from a man younger than 40 in good health.

This rearrangement joins TRBV14 to TRBJ1-4; possible D gene TRBD1, 6 bases. The CDR3 extends over 15 amino acids. The V and J ends lost 4 bases and 6 bases respectively, with 15 bases between them. Germline V gene data show CDR1 as SGHDN and CDR2 as FVKESK. The CDR3 DNA follows: TGTGCCAGCAGCCTCGCTGACAGGAGCGATGAAAAACTGTTTTTT. Translation: CASSLADRSDEKLFF.

The chain uses TRBV7-6 and TRBJ2-3, with no clear D. This CDR3 spans 16 amino acids. With 4 bases removed from V and 0 bases from J, the gap between germline ends came to 14 bases. Germline CDR1 and CDR2: SGHVS and FNYEAQ. CDR3 nucleotides: TGTGCCAGCAGCTCGGACCCATCACGAAGCACAGATACGCAGTATTTT. It translates to CASSSDPSRSTDTQYF.

The CDR3 DNA sequence: TGTGCCAGCAGTTATACTGGGGCCGGGCAGCCCCAGCATTTT. This codes for CASSYTGAGQPQHF. The J gene is TRBJ1-5, the V gene TRBV6-2 or TRBV6-3, with D possibly TRBD1 on 5 matching bases. The CDR3 is 14 residues long. Trimming took 3 bases from V and 7 from J, leaving 13 bases between them. CDR1 and CDR2 from the germline V gene are MNHEY and SVGEGT.

As concerns this clonotype: This may be a read error: a much more frequent sequence differs by one nucleotide. The CDR3 reads CASCFGSSYNEQFF. The CDR3 DNA reads as TGTGCCAGCTGCTTCGGCAGCTCCTACAATGAGCAGTTCTTC. The chain combines TRBV5-6 with TRBJ2-1; D is unclear. The CDR3 is made up of 14 amino acids. Germline values: CDR1 SGHDT, CDR2 YYEEEE.

The chain recombines TRBV14 with TRBJ2-2; 7 bases match TRBD2. V gave up 7 bases and J gave up 0 bases; unmatched junction bases: 2. The CDR3 is 14 amino acids. Germline lookup yields CDR1 SGHDN and CDR2 FVKESK. CDR3 loop: CASKGGANTGELFF. CDR3 bases: TGTGCCAGCAAGGGAGGGGCGAACACCGGGGAGCTGTTTTTT.

As concerns this clonotype: One base away lies a much larger clone, so this may be a sequencing read error. The gene calls are TRBV9 and TRBJ2-3; unclear D gene. Per the germline V gene, CDR1 is SGDLS and CDR2 is YYNGEE. The CDR3 extends over 14 amino acids. The chain's CDR3 is CAGSVAYPTDTQYF. The CDR3 DNA is TGTGCCGGCAGCGTAGCATACCCTACAGATACGCAGTATTTT.

The V gene is TRBV5-1, the J gene TRBJ2-4; 10 positions agree with TRBD1. TRBJ2-7 explains the end of the DNA better; the J call may be wrong. Germline V gives CDR1 SGHRS, CDR2 YFSETQ. The CDR3 length is 15 residues. The CDR3 protein is CASSFSGQGAYEQYF. The CDR3 DNA follows: TGCGCCAGCAGCTTTTCCGGACAGGGGGCCTACGAGCAGTACTTC.

At least ten counts were recorded for this clonotype. The chain carries TRBV27 and TRBJ2-1; no firm D call. Germline values: CDR1 MNHEY, CDR2 SMNVEV (reference sequence). The CDR3 is 16 residues long. V dropped 7 bases and J dropped 10 bases, with 26 bases sitting between them. CDR3 protein: CASTPRTGSSPREQFF. CDR3 DNA sequence: TGTGCCAGCACCCCTAGAACTGGGTCCAGCCCTCGGGAGCAGTTCTTC.

This clonotype was observed many times. J is TRBJ2-1 and V is TRBV4-2; D may be TRBD2 (6 bases). V shed 1 base and J shed 7 bases, with 14 bases lying between them. Per the germline V gene, CDR1 is LGHNA and CDR2 is YNFKEQ. This CDR3 spans 15 amino acids. This CDR3 is CASSQGHGGENEQFF. The CDR3 nucleotides read TGTGCCAGCAGCCAAGGTCATGGCGGGGAGAATGAGCAGTTCTTC.

This chain joins TRBV12-3 or TRBV12-4 and TRBJ1-5; 7 bases map to TRBD1. Germline trimming cut 9 bases from V and 5 bases from J; bases unmatched to any gene: 7. The CDR3 is 13 amino acids. The CDR3 here is CASVGDRDQPQHF. The CDR3 region has the DNA TGTGCCAGTGTGGGGGACAGAGATCAGCCCCAGCATTTT.